The entry below gives a single T cell receptor (beta chain) sequence along with its context. There are 19 residues in the CDR3. Germline V gene sequence: CDR1 MGHRA, CDR2 YSYEKL. Trimming removed 4 bases from V and 0 bases from J; junction bases left unmatched: 14. These data originate in a study of blood T cell repertoires in COVID-19. On the study more broadly: The United States, Italy and Spain supplied acute and convalescent COVID-19 samples. In each case, the material was cDNA or gDNA derived from T cells, B-cell-depleted T cells, or PBMCs.

Original data processing: Counts of nucleated cells, estimated from reference gene primer amplification, were obtained. The repertoire was sequenced with immunoSEQ multiplex PCR; TCRdb's copy has only in-frame clones and lacks some. V and J calls and clone size follow that table, whereas D and trimming were derived from the DNA. The repertoire holds roughly 68,000 clones, with approximately 79% as singletons. This rearrangement joins TRBV4-1 to TRBJ2-7; 11 bases agree with TRBD2. The sample was peripheral blood. The sequence was obtained from a woman between 45 and 60 years old with acute or convalescent COVID-19. In DNA, the CDR3 is TGCGCCAGCAGCCCGGCCTCTCCGTCACTAGCGGGGGCCTCCTACGAGCAGTACTTC. Translation gives CASSPASPSLAGASYEQYF.